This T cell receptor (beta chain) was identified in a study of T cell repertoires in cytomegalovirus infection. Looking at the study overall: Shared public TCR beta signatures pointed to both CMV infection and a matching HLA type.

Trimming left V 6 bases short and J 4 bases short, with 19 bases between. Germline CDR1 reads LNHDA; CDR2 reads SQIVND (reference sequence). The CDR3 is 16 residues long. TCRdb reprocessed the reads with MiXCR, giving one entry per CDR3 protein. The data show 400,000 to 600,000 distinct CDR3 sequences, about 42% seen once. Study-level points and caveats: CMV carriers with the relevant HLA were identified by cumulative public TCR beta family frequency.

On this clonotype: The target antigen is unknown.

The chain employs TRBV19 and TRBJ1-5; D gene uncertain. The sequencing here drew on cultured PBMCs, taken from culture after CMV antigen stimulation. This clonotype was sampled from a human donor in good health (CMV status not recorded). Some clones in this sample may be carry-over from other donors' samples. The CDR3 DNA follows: TGTGCCAGTAGAGGGATTTGGGCTTCGAGAAATCAGCCCCAGCATTTT. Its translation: CASRGIWASRNQPQHF.